This TCR beta chain was found in a study of cytomegalovirus exposure and HLA in healthy donors. The sample holds a few counts of this clone. CDR1 MNHNY and CDR2 SVGAGI come from the germline V gene (reference sequence). V lost 5 bases and J 1 base, leaving 11 bases between the germline ends. The length of the CDR3 is 14 residues. Researchers ran the PCR with 60 Vbeta and 13 Jbeta primers. The data were produced by immunoSEQ multiplex PCR, yet TCRdb's version contains in-frame clones alone and is incomplete. The sample lists about 130,000 clones; about 78% were seen once. The chain has TRBV6-6 and TRBJ1-2; perhaps TRBD1 as D (5 bases). The source is a female donor in good health and CMV-seronegative. The sequenced sample was PBMCs. The chain's CDR3 is CASSPRGGNYGYTF. DNA for the CDR3: TGTGCCAGCAGTCCTCGGGGGGGTAACTATGGCTACACCTTC.